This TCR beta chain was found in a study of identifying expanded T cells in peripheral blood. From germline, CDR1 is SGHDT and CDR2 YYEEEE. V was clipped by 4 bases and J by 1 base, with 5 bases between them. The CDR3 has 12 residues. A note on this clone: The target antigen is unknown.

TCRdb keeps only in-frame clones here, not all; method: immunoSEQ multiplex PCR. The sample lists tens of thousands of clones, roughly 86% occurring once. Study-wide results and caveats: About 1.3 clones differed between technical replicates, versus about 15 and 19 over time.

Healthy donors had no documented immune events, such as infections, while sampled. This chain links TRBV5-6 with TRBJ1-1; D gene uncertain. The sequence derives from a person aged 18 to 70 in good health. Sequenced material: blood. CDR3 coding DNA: TGTGCCAGCAGCCGCGGGAACACTGAAGCTTTCTTT. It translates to CASSRGNTEAFF.